This T cell receptor (beta chain) derives from a study of blood T cells in healthy people across ages. A second roughly 6 to 11 cycle PCR used barcoded and J-beta primers. TCRdb re-called the 5' RACE reads through MiXCR, storing one row per CDR3 protein. The data contain under 2,000,000 distinct CDR3 sequences, around 48% of them singletons. V lost 6 bases and J lost 5; bases outside the gene matches: 5. The CDR3 covers 13 residues. The germline gives CDR1 SGDLS, CDR2 YYNGEE. The chain recombines TRBV9 with TRBJ1-1, with 9 bases identical to TRBD1. The sequence was obtained from a middle-aged woman in good health. Sample: blood. This CDR3 is CASTGQGETEAFF. CDR3 DNA sequence: TGTGCCAGCACGGGACAGGGCGAAACTGAAGCTTTCTTT.